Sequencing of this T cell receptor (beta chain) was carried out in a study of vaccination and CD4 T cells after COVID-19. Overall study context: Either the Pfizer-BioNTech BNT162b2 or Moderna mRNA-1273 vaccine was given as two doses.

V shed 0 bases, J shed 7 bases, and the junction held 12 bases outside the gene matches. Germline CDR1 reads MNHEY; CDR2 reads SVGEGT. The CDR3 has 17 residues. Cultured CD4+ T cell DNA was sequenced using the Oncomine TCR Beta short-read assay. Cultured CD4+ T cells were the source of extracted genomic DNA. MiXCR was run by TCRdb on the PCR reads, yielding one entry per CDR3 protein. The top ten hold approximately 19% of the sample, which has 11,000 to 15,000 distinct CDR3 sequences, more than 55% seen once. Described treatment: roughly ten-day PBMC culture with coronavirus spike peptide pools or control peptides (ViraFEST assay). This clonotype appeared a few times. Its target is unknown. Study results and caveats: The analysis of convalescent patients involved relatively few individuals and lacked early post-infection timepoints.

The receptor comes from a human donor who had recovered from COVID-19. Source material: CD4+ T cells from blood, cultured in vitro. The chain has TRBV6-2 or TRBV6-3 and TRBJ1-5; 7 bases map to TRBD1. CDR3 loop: CASSYSPGEGAGQPQHF. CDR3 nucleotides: TGTGCCAGCAGTTACTCCCCGGGGGAGGGGGCAGGACAGCCCCAGCATTTT.